This T cell receptor (beta chain) comes out of a study of cytomegalovirus exposure and HLA in healthy donors. Study information: A prior analysis found fewer than 120 million unique TCR beta sequences from 150 million to 200 million T cells. Study results and caveats: The study recorded 164 TCR beta chains that were cytomegalovirus-associated. Apart from CMV serostatus, no immune exposure information was available. A prior analysis recorded that most TCR beta V segments were productive about 90% or about 30% of the time.

About this clone: What it binds is unknown.

PCR involved 60 Vbeta and 13 Jbeta primers. Sequenced by immunoSEQ multiplex PCR; TCRdb stores in-frame clones only, minus some. The sample includes roughly 180,000 clones, 75% to 90% of them seen just once. The CDR3 totals 17 residues. Germline CDR1 and CDR2: MNHNS and SASEGT. Trimming cost V 2 bases and J 4 bases, with 18 bases left between them. Sequencing was performed on PBMCs. The rearrangement links TRBV6-1 to TRBJ1-5; TRBD1 might be the D (5 bases). This receptor was identified in a girl aged 5-17 years in good health and CMV-seropositive. The CDR3 is CASSEFGGGARNQPQHF. CDR3 sequence (DNA): TGTGCCAGCAGTGAATTTGGGGGAGGGGCGAGGAATCAGCCCCAGCATTTT.